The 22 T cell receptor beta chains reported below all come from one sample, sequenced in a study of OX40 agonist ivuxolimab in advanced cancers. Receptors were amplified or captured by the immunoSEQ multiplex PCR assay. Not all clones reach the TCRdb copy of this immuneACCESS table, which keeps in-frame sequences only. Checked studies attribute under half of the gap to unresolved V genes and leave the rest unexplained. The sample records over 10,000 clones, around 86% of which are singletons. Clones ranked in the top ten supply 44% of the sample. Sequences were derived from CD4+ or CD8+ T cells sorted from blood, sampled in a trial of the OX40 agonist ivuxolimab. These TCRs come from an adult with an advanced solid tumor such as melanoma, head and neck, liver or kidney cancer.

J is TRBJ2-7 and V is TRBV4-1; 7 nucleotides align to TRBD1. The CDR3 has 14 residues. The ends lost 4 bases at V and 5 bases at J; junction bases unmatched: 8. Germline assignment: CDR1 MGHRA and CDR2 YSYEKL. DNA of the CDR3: TGCGCCAGCAGCCTCGGGACAGAGCCCCACGAGCAGTACTTC. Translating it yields CASSLGTEPHEQYF.

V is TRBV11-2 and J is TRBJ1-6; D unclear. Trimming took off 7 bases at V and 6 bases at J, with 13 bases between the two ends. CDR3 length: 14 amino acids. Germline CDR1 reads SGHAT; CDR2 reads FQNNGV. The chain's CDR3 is CASTAGPVNSPLHF. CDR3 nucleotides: TGTGCCAGCACTGCTGGGCCCGTTAATTCACCCCTCCACTTT.

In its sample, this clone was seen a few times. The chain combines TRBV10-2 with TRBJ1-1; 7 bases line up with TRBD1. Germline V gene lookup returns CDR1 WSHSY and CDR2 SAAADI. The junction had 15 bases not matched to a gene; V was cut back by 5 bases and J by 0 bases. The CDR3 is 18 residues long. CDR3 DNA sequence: TGCGCCAGCAGTTCCCTCCGGGACAGCGATTCAATGAACACTGAAGCTTTCTTT. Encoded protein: CASSSLRDSDSMNTEAFF.

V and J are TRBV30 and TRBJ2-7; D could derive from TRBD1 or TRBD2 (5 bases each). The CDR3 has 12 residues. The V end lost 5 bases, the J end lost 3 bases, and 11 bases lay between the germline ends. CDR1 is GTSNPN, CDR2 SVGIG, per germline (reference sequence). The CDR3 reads CAWQGVIYEQYF. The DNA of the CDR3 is TGTGCCTGGCAGGGAGTAATCTACGAGCAGTACTTC.

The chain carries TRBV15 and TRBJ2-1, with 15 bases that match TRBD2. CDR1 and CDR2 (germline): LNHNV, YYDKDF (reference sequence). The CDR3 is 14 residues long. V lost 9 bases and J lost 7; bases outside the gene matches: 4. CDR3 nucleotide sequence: TGTGCCACGAGGACTAGCGGGAGGGCGAATGAGCAGTTCTTC. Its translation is CATRTSGRANEQFF.

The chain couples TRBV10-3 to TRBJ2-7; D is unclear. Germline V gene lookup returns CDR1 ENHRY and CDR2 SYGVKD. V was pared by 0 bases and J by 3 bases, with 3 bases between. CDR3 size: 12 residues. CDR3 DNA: TGTGCCATCAGTGAGTCAAACTACGAGCAGTACTTC. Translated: CAISESNYEQYF.

Written as DNA, the CDR3 is TGTGCCAGCAGCGAAGCGGACACTGGGGCCAACGTCCTGACTTTC. Protein product: CASSEADTGANVLTF. The chain combines TRBV5-4 with TRBJ2-6; either TRBD1 or TRBD2 may fit D (5 bases each). Germline V gives CDR1 SGHNT, CDR2 YYREEE (reference sequence). Trimming removed 4 bases from V and 2 bases from J, with 10 bases in between. The CDR3 totals 15 residues.

The CDR3 nucleotides read TGTGCCAGTAGTATATATTCGCGGGTTAACACTGAAGCTTTCTTT. The encoded protein is CASSIYSRVNTEAFF. The V gene is TRBV19, the J gene TRBJ1-1, with D unresolved. The CDR3 runs to 15 residues. Trimming stripped 2 bases from V and 2 bases from J, with 12 bases between. CDR1 and CDR2 from the germline V gene are LNHDA and SQIVND (reference sequence). The full variable domain, its missing parts supplied by reference TRBV19 and TRBJ1-1, is DGGITQSPKYLFRKEGQNVTLSCEQNLNHDAMYWYRQDPGQGLRLIYYSQIVNDFQKGDIAEGYSVSREKKESFPLTVTSAQKNPTAFYLCASSIYSRVNTEAFFGQGTRLTVV.

DNA for the CDR3: TGTGCCAGCAGTGAAGCCCAGGAGGGTGAGACCCAGTACTTC. Protein product: CASSEAQEGETQYF. V usage is TRBV25-1 and J usage is TRBJ2-5; maybe TRBD2 (6 bases). Germline V gene lookup returns CDR1 MGHDK and CDR2 SYGVNS. CDR3 size: 14 residues. V was cut by 2 bases and J by 5 bases, with 12 bases left in between.

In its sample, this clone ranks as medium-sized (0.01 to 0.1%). The CDR3 DNA sequence: TGCGCCAGCAGTCCGGGGGAGCGGGAGTACACAGATACGCAGTATTTT. It specifies CASSPGEREYTDTQYF. The chain uses TRBV23-1 and TRBJ2-3; 8 bases fit TRBD2. TRBV23-1 is an ORF, and what it does is uncertain. CDR3 length: 16 residues. Trimming took 4 bases from V and 2 from J; bases not matched to a gene: 8.

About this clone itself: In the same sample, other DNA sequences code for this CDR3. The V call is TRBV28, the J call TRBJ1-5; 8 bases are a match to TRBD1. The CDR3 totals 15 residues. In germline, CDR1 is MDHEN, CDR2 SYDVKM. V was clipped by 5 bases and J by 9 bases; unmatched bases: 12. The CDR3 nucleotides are TGTGCCAGCAGTCAGGGGACAGGAGTAATCTGGCCCCAGCATTTT. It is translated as CASSQGTGVIWPQHF.

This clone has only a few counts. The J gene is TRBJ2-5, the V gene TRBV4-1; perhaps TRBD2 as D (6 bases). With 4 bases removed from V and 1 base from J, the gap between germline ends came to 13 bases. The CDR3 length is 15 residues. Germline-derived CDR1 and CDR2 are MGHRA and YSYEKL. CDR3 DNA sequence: TGCGCCAGCAGCCCGGATAGGGGAGGCCAAGAGACCCAGTACTTC. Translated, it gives CASSPDRGGQETQYF.

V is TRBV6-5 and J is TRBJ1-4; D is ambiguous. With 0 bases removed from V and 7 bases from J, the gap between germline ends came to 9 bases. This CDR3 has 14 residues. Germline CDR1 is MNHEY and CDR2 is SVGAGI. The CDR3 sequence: CASSYSEGSEKLFF. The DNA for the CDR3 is TGTGCCAGCAGTTACTCAGAGGGAAGTGAAAAACTGTTTTTT.

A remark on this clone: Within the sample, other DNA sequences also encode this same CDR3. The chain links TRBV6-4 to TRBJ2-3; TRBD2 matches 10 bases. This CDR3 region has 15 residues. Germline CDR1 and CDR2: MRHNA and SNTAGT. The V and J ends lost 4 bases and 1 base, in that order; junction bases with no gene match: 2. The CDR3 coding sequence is TGTGCCAGCAGTGGGCTAGCGGGGGGCACAGATACGCAGTATTTT. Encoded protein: CASSGLAGGTDTQYF.

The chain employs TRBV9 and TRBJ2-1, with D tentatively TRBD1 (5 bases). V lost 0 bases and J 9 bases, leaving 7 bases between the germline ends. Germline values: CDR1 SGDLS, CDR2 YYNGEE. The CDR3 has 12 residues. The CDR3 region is CASSVAGAEQFF. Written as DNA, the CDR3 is TGTGCCAGCAGCGTAGCTGGGGCTGAGCAGTTCTTC.

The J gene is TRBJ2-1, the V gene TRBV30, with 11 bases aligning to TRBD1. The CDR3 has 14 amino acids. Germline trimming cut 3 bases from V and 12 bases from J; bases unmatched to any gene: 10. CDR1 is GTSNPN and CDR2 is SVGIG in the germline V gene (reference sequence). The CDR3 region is CAWRKGTGGRVQFF. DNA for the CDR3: TGTGCCTGGAGAAAGGGGACAGGGGGAAGGGTGCAGTTCTTC.

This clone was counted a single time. CDR3: CASSQDIEGLGYTF. The CDR3 bases are TGCGCCAGCAGCCAAGATATCGAAGGGCTCGGCTACACCTTC. The chain uses TRBV4-3 and TRBJ1-2; D is uncertain. The CDR3 is 14 residues long. V lost 0 bases and J lost 8, with 13 bases in between. Germline values: CDR1 LGHNA, CDR2 YSLEER.

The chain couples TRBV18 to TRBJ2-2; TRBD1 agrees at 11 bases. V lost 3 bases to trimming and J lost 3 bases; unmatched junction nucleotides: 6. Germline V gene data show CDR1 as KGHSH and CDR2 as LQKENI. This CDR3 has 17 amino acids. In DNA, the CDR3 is TGTGCCAGCTCACCCAGAGGACAGGGGGCCCACACCGGGGAGCTGTTTTTT. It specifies CASSPRGQGAHTGELFF.

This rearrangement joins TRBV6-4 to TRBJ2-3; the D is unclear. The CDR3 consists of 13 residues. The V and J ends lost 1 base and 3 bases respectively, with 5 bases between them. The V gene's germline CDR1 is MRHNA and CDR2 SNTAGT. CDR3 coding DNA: TGTGCCAGCAGTGACTGGGATACAGATACGCAGTATTTT. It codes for CASSDWDTDTQYF.

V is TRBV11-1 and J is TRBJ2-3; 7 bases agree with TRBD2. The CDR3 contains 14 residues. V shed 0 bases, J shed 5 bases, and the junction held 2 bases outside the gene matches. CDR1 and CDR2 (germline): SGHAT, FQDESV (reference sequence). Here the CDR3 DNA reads TGTGCCAGCAGCTTAGCGGGGAGGGTAGATACGCAGTATTTT. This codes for CASSLAGRVDTQYF.

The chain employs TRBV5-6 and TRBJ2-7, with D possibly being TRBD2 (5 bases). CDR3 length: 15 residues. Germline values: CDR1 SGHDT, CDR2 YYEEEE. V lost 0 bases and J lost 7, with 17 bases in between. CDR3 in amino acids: CASSLDRLSGNEQYF. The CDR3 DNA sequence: TGTGCCAGCAGCTTGGATCGTTTGAGCGGTAATGAGCAGTACTTC.

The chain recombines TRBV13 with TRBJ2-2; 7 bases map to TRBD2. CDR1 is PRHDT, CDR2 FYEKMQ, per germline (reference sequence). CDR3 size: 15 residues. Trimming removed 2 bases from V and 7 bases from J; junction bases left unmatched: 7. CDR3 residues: CASSLRSGVYGELFF. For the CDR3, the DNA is TGTGCCAGCAGCTTAAGGAGCGGGGTGTACGGGGAGCTGTTTTTT.